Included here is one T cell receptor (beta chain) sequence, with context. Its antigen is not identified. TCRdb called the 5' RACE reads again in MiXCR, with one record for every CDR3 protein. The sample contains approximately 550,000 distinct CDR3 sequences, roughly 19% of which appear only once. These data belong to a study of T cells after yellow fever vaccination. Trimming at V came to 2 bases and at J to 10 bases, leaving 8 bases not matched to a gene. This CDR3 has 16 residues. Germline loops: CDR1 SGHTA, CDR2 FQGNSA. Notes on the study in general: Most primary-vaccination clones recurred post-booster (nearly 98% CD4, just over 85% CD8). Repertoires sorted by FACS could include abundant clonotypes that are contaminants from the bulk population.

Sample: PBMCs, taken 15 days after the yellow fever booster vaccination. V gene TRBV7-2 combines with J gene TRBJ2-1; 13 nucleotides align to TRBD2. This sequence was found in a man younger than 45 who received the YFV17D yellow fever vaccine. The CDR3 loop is CASSLNRLAGGGEQFF. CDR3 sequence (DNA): TGTGCCAGCAGCTTAAACCGACTAGCGGGAGGAGGGGAGCAGTTCTTC.